This entry lists 18 T cell receptor beta chains sequenced from one sample in a study of blood T cell repertoires in COVID-19. The method was immunoSEQ multiplex PCR; TCRdb's version includes in-frame clones alone and lacks a portion of them. This table has 130,000 or so clones, around 80% appearing once. The sample consisted of peripheral blood. These receptors all come from a man aged 80 or over with active or convalescent COVID-19.

The rearrangement joins TRBV4-1 to TRBJ1-2, with 7 nucleotides matching TRBD1. CDR1 MGHRA and CDR2 YSYEKL come from the germline V gene. Trimming cost V 1 base and J 0 bases; bases outside gene matches: 2. The CDR3 totals 15 residues. The CDR3 protein is CASSQVDRTNYGYTF. CDR3 coding DNA: TGCGCCAGCAGCCAAGTGGACAGGACTAACTATGGCTACACCTTC.

This rearrangement joins TRBV7-2 to TRBJ2-5; 9 bases line up with TRBD1. Germline lookup yields CDR1 SGHTA and CDR2 FQGNSA. The CDR3 runs 15 residues. The V gene end was trimmed by 5 bases and the J gene end by 5 bases; junction bases not matched to a gene: 9. CDR3 residues: CASSRGQGHRETQYF. CDR3 in DNA: TGTGCCAGCAGCCGGGGACAGGGTCATAGGGAGACCCAGTACTTC. The full variable domain, rest sourced from reference TRBV7-2 and TRBJ2-5, is GAGVSQSPSNKVTEKGKDVELRCDPISGHTALYWYRQSLGQGLEFLIYFQGNSAPDKSGLPSDRFSAERTGGSVSTLTIQRTQQEDSAVYLCASSRGQGHRETQYFGPGTRLLVL.

The chain couples TRBV7-2 to TRBJ1-2; 9 bases agree with TRBD1. CDR3 length equals 13 residues. Germline CDR1 reads SGHTA; CDR2 reads FQGNSA. V was pared by 5 bases and J by 8 bases, with 6 bases of the junction left unmatched. As DNA, the CDR3 is TGTGCCAGCAGCACCCGACAGGGGGGCGGCTACACCTTC. Its translation is CASSTRQGGGYTF.

Here the CDR3 reads CASSYRYEQFF. The CDR3 DNA reads TGTGCCAGCAGTTACCGGTATGAGCAGTTCTTC. The chain combines TRBV6-6 with TRBJ2-1; D gene ambiguous. Germline CDR1 is MNHNY and CDR2 is SVGAGI (reference sequence). The CDR3 runs 11 residues. Trimming stripped 2 bases from V and 8 bases from J, with 4 bases between.

This clone was seen once. V and J are TRBV6-6 and TRBJ2-3; the D gene is possibly TRBD2 (7 bases). Germline V CDR1 and CDR2: MNHNY, SVGAGI (reference sequence). The CDR3 covers 12 residues. Trimming took 7 bases from V and 8 from J, leaving 13 bases between them. The CDR3 sequence is CASNPGEGTQYF. Here the CDR3 DNA reads TGTGCCAGCAACCCAGGGGAGGGTACGCAGTATTTT.

This chain connects TRBV24-1 to TRBJ1-2; TRBD1 agrees at 7 bases. V shed 7 bases and J 4 bases; nucleotides not matched to a gene: 11. The CDR3 is made up of 15 amino acids. Germline-derived CDR1 and CDR2 are KGHDR and SFDVKD. As DNA, the CDR3 is TGTGCCACCAGCGAGGGGACAGTTTTGAGCTATGGCTACACCTTC. Protein: CATSEGTVLSYGYTF.

This chain connects TRBV6-2 or TRBV6-3 to TRBJ2-2; the D gene is possibly TRBD2 (6 bases). Trimming stripped 0 bases from V and 2 bases from J, with 10 bases between. Germline V lookup: CDR1 MNHEY, CDR2 SVGEGT. This CDR3 is built from 16 residues. The CDR3 is CASSYSWGENTGELFF. The CDR3 DNA is TGTGCCAGCAGTTACTCGTGGGGGGAAAACACCGGGGAGCTGTTTTTT.

The CDR3 DNA reads as TGTGCCAGCAGCTCCTTCGGACAGTTAGTTAGCTCCTACGAGCAGTACTTC. This translates into CASSSFGQLVSSYEQYF. This chain uses TRBV5-5 with TRBJ2-7; perhaps TRBD1 as D (6 bases). Germline lookup yields CDR1 SGHKS and CDR2 YYEKEE (reference sequence). This CDR3 spans 17 amino acids. V dropped 3 bases and J dropped 0 bases, with 19 bases sitting between them.

J is TRBJ1-2 and V is TRBV4-3, with 7 positions matching TRBD1. The trim removed 2 bases at V and 4 bases at J, leaving 7 bases unmatched. This CDR3 contains 15 residues. CDR1 LGHNA and CDR2 YSLEER come from the germline V gene. The CDR3 sequence is CASSQHVAGGYGYTF. The CDR3 nucleotides read TGCGCCAGCAGCCAACACGTCGCAGGGGGCTATGGCTACACCTTC.

The gene calls are TRBV9 and TRBJ2-7; a weak D match, TRBD1 (6 bases). The V gene's germline CDR1 is SGDLS and CDR2 YYNGEE. Trimming removed 4 bases at V and 2 bases at J, with 13 bases between. The CDR3 has 14 amino acids. The CDR3 here is CASSPGQSPYEQYF. CDR3 in DNA: TGTGCCAGCAGCCCCGGACAGTCCCCCTACGAGCAGTACTTC. Looking up the rest from reference TRBV9 and TRBJ2-7 gives the full variable domain: DSGVTQTPKHLITATGQRVTLRCSPRSGDLSVYWYQQSLDQGLQFLIQYYNGEERAKGNILERFSAQQFPDLHSELNLSSLELGDSALYFCASSPGQSPYEQYFGPGTRLTVT.

V is TRBV7-2 and J is TRBJ2-2, with a possible D match to TRBD2 (5 bases). V lost 3 bases, J lost 5 bases, and 10 bases lay in between. This CDR3 spans 14 amino acids. Germline V gives CDR1 SGHTA, CDR2 FQGNSA. CDR3 loop: CASSFRGATGELFF. CDR3 DNA sequence: TGTGCCAGCAGCTTCCGGGGAGCTACCGGGGAGCTGTTTTTT.

This clone has more than one count but fewer than ten. This rearrangement joins TRBV7-9 to TRBJ2-7, with D possibly matching TRBD2 (5 bases). The CDR3 is made up of 14 amino acids. V lost 1 base and J 5 bases, leaving 12 bases between the germline ends. Germline V gene sequence: CDR1 SEHNR, CDR2 FQNEAQ (reference sequence). The CDR3: CASSLGRGRDEQYF. CDR3 sequence (DNA): TGTGCCAGCAGCTTAGGTCGGGGTCGGGACGAGCAGTACTTC.

The V and J genes are TRBV4-2 and TRBJ1-2; TRBD1 matches 9 bases. Losses at the gene ends were 4 bases for V and 7 bases for J; bases not matched to a gene: 4. CDR3 size: 13 residues. Germline V gene lookup returns CDR1 LGHNA and CDR2 YNFKEQ. Here the CDR3 DNA reads TGTGCCAGCAGCCCCGGGACAGGGTTTGGCTACACCTTC. It codes for CASSPGTGFGYTF.

This chain's CDR3 is CASSPWGSSYNSPLHF. In DNA, the CDR3 is TGTGCCAGCAGTCCCTGGGGCAGCTCCTATAATTCACCCCTCCACTTT. V usage is TRBV27 and J usage is TRBJ1-6, with D perhaps matching TRBD1 (5 bases). V lost 5 bases, J lost 0 bases, and 11 bases lay in between. Looked up from germline, CDR1 is MNHEY and CDR2 is SMNVEV (reference sequence). The CDR3 loop spans 16 amino acids.

The count of this clone is one. This chain uses TRBV29-1 with TRBJ1-1; no definite D call. CDR3 length: 12 amino acids. V shed 6 bases and J shed 1 base, with 9 bases lying between them. Germline V gives CDR1 SQVTM, CDR2 ANQGSEA. The chain's CDR3 is CSVARGNTEAFF. The CDR3 bases are TGCAGCGTAGCCAGAGGGAACACTGAAGCTTTCTTT.

In its sample, this clone was seen a few times. The V gene is TRBV2, the J gene TRBJ2-1; the D gene is possibly TRBD1 (6 bases). The CDR3 loop spans 15 amino acids. V lost 3 bases, J lost 1 base, and 10 bases lay in between. CDR1 SNHLY and CDR2 FYNNEI come from the germline V gene. This CDR3 is CASSDLGQSYNEQFF. The CDR3 DNA is TGTGCCAGCAGTGATTTAGGACAGTCCTACAATGAGCAGTTCTTC.

This clone has just a few counts. J is TRBJ1-2 and V is TRBV28; no firm D call. The CDR3 loop spans 14 amino acids. V was trimmed by 1 base and J by 6 bases, leaving 12 bases between them. The germline V gene encodes CDR1 MDHEN and CDR2 SYDVKM. The CDR3 DNA reads as TGTGCCAGCAGTTTATTGGTCCTAGGCCATGGCTACACCTTC. Its translation is CASSLLVLGHGYTF.

Only a few counts were recorded for this clone. The chain employs TRBV6-2 or TRBV6-3 and TRBJ2-2; D possibly corresponds to TRBD1 (5 bases). Germline CDR1 reads MNHEY; CDR2 reads SVGEGT. This CDR3 spans 14 amino acids. Trimming left V 4 bases short and J 8 bases short, with 14 bases between. CDR3 in DNA: TGTGCCAGCAGTTCAGGGCCTCTTAAAGGGGAGCTGTTTTTT. Its protein is CASSSGPLKGELFF.